The 16 T cell receptor beta chains below all came from one sample that was sequenced in a study of cytomegalovirus exposure and HLA in healthy donors (dated by TCRdb to 2016 to 2017). The library was produced with the immunoSEQ multiplex PCR assay. For the multiplex PCR, a mixture combining 60 forward primers for TCR Vbeta segments and 13 reverse primers for TCR Jbeta segments was used. In its TCRdb copy, this immuneACCESS table keeps in-frame sequences only and misses some clones. Where compared with another copy, unresolved V genes explain less than half of these, and the others have no known cause. The sample has 95,000 to 100,000 clones on record, 75% to 90% of them singletons. About 3.9% of the sample lies in the top ten. The specimen was PBMCs. Source of these receptors: a man aged 30 to 45 in good health and CMV-seronegative.

A single count supports this clone. The chain combines TRBV6-6 with TRBJ2-5, with D tentatively TRBD1 (6 bases). The CDR3 runs to 15 residues. V lost 0 bases, J lost 0 bases, and 8 bases lay in between. From germline, CDR1 is MNHNY and CDR2 SVGAGI (reference sequence). The CDR3 DNA reads as TGTGCCAGCAGTTACTCGAACAGGGACCAAGAGACCCAGTACTTC. The encoded protein is CASSYSNRDQETQYF.

This clone was observed a single time. The rearrangement links TRBV30 to TRBJ1-1, with D maybe TRBD1 (6 bases). Germline V gives CDR1 GTSNPN, CDR2 SVGIG (reference sequence). With 4 bases removed from V and 3 bases from J, the gap between germline ends came to 12 bases. The CDR3 totals 13 residues. CDR3 sequence (DNA): TGTGCCTGGACCGACAGGCCAGACACTGAAGCTTTCTTT. Amino acids: CAWTDRPDTEAFF.

The chain employs TRBV2 and TRBJ2-5; D remains unclear. The end of the DNA is better explained by TRBJ2-7, so the J call may be wrong. CDR3 length equals 13 residues. Germline V CDR1 and CDR2: SNHLY, FYNNEI. The CDR3 DNA follows: TGTGCCAGCAAGGTTATGGGCTCCTACGAGCAGTACTTC. Translation gives CASKVMGSYEQYF.

The J gene is TRBJ1-5, the V gene TRBV30; possible D gene TRBD1, 5 bases. Trimming removed 1 base at V and 7 bases at J, with 17 bases between. The germline V gene has CDR1 GTSNPN and CDR2 SVGIG (reference sequence). The CDR3 runs to 15 residues. The CDR3 spells CAWSDSRVLLQPQHF. Written as DNA, the CDR3 is TGTGCCTGGAGTGATAGCAGGGTATTGTTGCAGCCCCAGCATTTT.

The chain carries TRBV7-8 and TRBJ2-7; D perhaps matches TRBD2 (5 bases). The V end was cut by 1 base, the J end by 0 bases, with 13 bases between. This CDR3 comprises 16 residues. Germline lookup yields CDR1 SGHVS and CDR2 FQNEAQ. Here the CDR3 DNA reads TGTGCCAGCAGCTTAGTTGGCGAGGGCTTCTCCTACGAGCAGTACTTC. This translates into CASSLVGEGFSYEQYF.

A single count supports this clone. CDR3 sequence reads: CASSAQTDRGRGQPQHF. DNA for the CDR3: TGTGCCAGCAGTGCTCAAACGGACAGGGGGCGCGGTCAGCCCCAGCATTTT. The chain combines TRBV6-1 with TRBJ1-5; the match to TRBD1 covers 11 bases. This CDR3 is built from 17 residues. Germline loops: CDR1 MNHNS, CDR2 SASEGT. Trimming removed 4 bases from V and 6 bases from J; junction bases left unmatched: 11.

The chain employs TRBV19 and TRBJ2-3, with D possibly being TRBD2 (6 bases). Germline CDR1 reads LNHDA; CDR2 reads SQIVND (reference sequence). The CDR3 is 14 residues long. The V end lost 3 bases, the J end lost 4 bases, and 11 bases lay between the germline ends. CDR3 nucleotides: TGTGCCAGTAGTATTGTCCTAGCGTCAGATACGCAGTATTTT. Amino acids: CASSIVLASDTQYF.

In this sample, this clone turned up a few times. The rearrangement joins TRBV7-2 to TRBJ2-1; D gene uncertain. Germline assignment: CDR1 SGHTA and CDR2 FQGNSA. The ends were cut back, 5 bases at V and 4 bases at J, with 6 bases in the middle. The CDR3 sequence is 12 residues long. The CDR3: CASSDKYNEQFF. CDR3 nucleotide sequence: TGTGCCAGCAGCGACAAGTACAATGAGCAGTTCTTC.

The chain has TRBV5-1 and TRBJ2-3; D is unclear. V dropped 4 bases and J dropped 2 bases, with 8 bases sitting between them. The CDR3 covers 13 residues. Per germline, CDR1 SGHRS and CDR2 YFSETQ. The CDR3, as DNA: TGCGCCAGCAGCCCTGACTCCACAGATACGCAGTATTTT. It encodes CASSPDSTDTQYF.

The chain carries TRBV29-1 and TRBJ2-7; weak D call: TRBD2 (6 bases). Trimming removed 4 bases from V and 2 bases from J, with 21 bases in between. The germline gives CDR1 SQVTM, CDR2 ANQGSEA. The length of the CDR3 is 16 residues. The DNA of the CDR3 is TGCAGCGTTGTGATGAGGGGACGGGGGAGAACCTACGAGCAGTACTTC. It translates to CSVVMRGRGRTYEQYF.

The chain carries TRBV30 and TRBJ1-2; 7 nucleotides line up with TRBD1. Germline CDR1 GTSNPN, CDR2 SVGIG (reference sequence). This CDR3 is 12 amino acids long. Trimming removed 4 bases from V and 8 bases from J; junction bases left unmatched: 7. The CDR3 DNA reads as TGTGCCTGGATAATAGGGGGCTGGGGCTACACCTTC. This codes for CAWIIGGWGYTF.

This rearrangement joins TRBV4-3 to TRBJ1-4; D remains ambiguous. V lost 1 base and J 8 bases, leaving 14 bases between the germline ends. From germline, CDR1 is LGHNA and CDR2 YSLEER. This CDR3 comprises 15 residues. The chain's CDR3 is CASSQADVRREKLFF. The CDR3 DNA reads as TGCGCCAGCAGCCAAGCTGACGTGAGGCGCGAAAAACTGTTTTTT.

The genes are TRBV6-1 and TRBJ2-1, with D possibly matching TRBD1 (5 bases). This CDR3 is 15 amino acids long. CDR1 and CDR2 (germline): MNHNS, SASEGT. V lost 3 bases and J lost 2, with 11 bases in between. The CDR3 DNA reads TGTGCCAGCAGTGATCACGACAGTCCCTACAATGAGCAGTTCTTC. This gives the protein CASSDHDSPYNEQFF.

CDR3 DNA: TGTGCCAGCAGCCAACCGACCGGGGAGCTGTTTTTT. Amino acids: CASSQPTGELFF. The rearrangement links TRBV4-2 to TRBJ2-2; D ambiguous. This CDR3 contains 12 residues. V dropped 2 bases and J dropped 5 bases, with 3 bases sitting between them. Germline V gives CDR1 LGHNA, CDR2 YNFKEQ.

Only one count was recorded for this clone. The rearrangement joins TRBV5-4 to TRBJ2-7; D gene ambiguous. Germline lookup yields CDR1 SGHNT and CDR2 YYREEE (reference sequence). Trimming cost V 1 base and J 0 bases, with 11 bases left between them. This CDR3 region has 15 residues. CDR3 nucleotide sequence: TGTGCCAGCAGCTTGTCTCCACTGAGCTCCTACGAGCAGTACTTC. This encodes CASSLSPLSSYEQYF.

This clone appeared a single time. The chain carries TRBV7-8 and TRBJ1-5, with D possibly TRBD1 on 5 matching bases. The V and J ends lost 1 base and 5 bases respectively, with 9 bases between them. Germline V CDR1 and CDR2: SGHVS, FQNEAQ. This CDR3 comprises 14 residues. The CDR3, as DNA: TGTGCCAGCAGCTTAGAGGCAGGGCATCAGCCCCAGCATTTT. This gives the protein CASSLEAGHQPQHF.